A selection of T cell receptor beta chains follows, all from one sample in a study of CD8+ T cells in alopecia areata. Profiling relied on immunoSEQ multiplex PCR, and the TCRdb table lists in-frame clones only, not all of them. In the table there are tens of thousands of clones, about 45% of which are singletons. This material consisted of CD8+ T cells sorted from blood, taken at week 0. These receptors all stem from a human donor with alopecia areata. Both conserved end residues are part of each CDR3. D genes are given only for firm matches. A clone size is listed for some rows: how often the clone was seen (once, few, many), or a class if it is expanded.

>.|.|TRBV19|TRBJ1-1
CASTRGEWAPNTEAFF
TGTGCCAGTACCCGGGGGGAATGGGCCCCGAACACTGAAGCTTTCTTT
>.|.|TRBV29-1|TRBJ1-1
CRVGGTEAFF
TGCAGAGTGGGGGGTACTGAAGCTTTCTTT
>.|.|TRBV7-9|TRBJ2-5
CASSPRAGPTRETQYF
TGTGCCAGCAGCCCTAGGGCGGGCCCCACGCGAGAGACCCAGTACTTC
>.|.|TRBV29-1|TRBJ2-7
CSVVGSWYEQYF
TGCAGCGTGGTGGGGTCTTGGTACGAGCAGTACTTC
>.|TRBD1|TRBV30|TRBJ2-7
CAWATGTGTHEQYF
TGTGCCTGGGCCACCGGGACAGGAACTCACGAGCAGTACTTC
>.|.|TRBV5-5|TRBJ2-7
CASSQGPQHTYEQYF
TGTGCCAGCAGCCAAGGACCGCAGCATACCTACGAGCAGTACTTC
>.|TRBD2|TRBV4-3|TRBJ2-7
CASSQLSGRVYEQYF
TGCGCCAGCAGCCAGCTGAGCGGGAGGGTCTACGAGCAGTACTTC
>.|.|TRBV29-1|TRBJ1-1
CSTIDLNTEAFF
TGCAGCACCATAGATCTGAACACTGAAGCTTTCTTT
>.|TRBD2|TRBV4-1|TRBJ2-7
CASSQWTGGYEQYF
TGCGCCAGCAGCCAATGGACGGGAGGGTACGAGCAGTACTTC
>few|.|TRBV9|TRBJ2-6
CASSGTAESGANVLTF
TGTGCCAGCAGCGGGACAGCAGAATCTGGGGCCAACGTCCTGACTTTC
>.|TRBD1|TRBV30|TRBJ1-2
CAWSLVQGGNYGYTF
TGTGCCTGGAGTTTGGTGCAGGGGGGTAACTATGGCTACACCTTC
>.|.|TRBV25-1|TRBJ2-1
CASSAQQGGKYNEQFF
TGTGCCAGCAGTGCCCAACAGGGAGGAAAATACAATGAGCAGTTCTTC
>.|.|TRBV7-9|TRBJ2-4
CASSLGHGTAKNIQYF
TGTGCCAGCAGCTTGGGACATGGTACGGCCAAAAACATTCAGTACTTC
>few|.|TRBV4-1|TRBJ2-7
CASSLRRGPSYEQYF
TGCGCCAGCAGCCTACGCAGGGGCCCTTCCTACGAGCAGTACTTC
>few|.|TRBV19|TRBJ2-1
CASSIRPPDINEQFF
TGTGCCAGTAGTATCCGACCTCCGGACATCAATGAGCAGTTCTTC
>few|.|TRBV19|TRBJ2-3
CASSNGGADTQYF
TGTGCCAGTAGTAATGGCGGGGCAGATACGCAGTATTTT
>.|.|TRBV14|TRBJ2-3
CASSQEGARDPQYF
TGTGCCAGCAGCCAAGAGGGCGCGCGGGATCCGCAGTATTTT
>.|TRBD2|TRBV5-1|TRBJ2-7
CASSLAREGYEQYF
TGCGCCAGCAGCTTGGCCCGGGAGGGCTACGAGCAGTACTTC
>.|.|TRBV2|TRBJ1-2
CASGPTGGNYGYTF
TGTGCCTCCGGGCCGACGGGGGGAAACTATGGCTACACCTTC
>few|.|TRBV29-1|TRBJ2-4
CSVGDGTGNFLEYF
.
>.|TRBD1|TRBV30|TRBJ2-7
CAWGTGTYEQYF
TGTGCCTGGGGGACAGGCACCTACGAGCAGTACTTC
>.|.|TRBV5-6|TRBJ2-7
CASTVDLPGPPTDYEQYF
TGTGCCAGCACCGTCGATTTGCCGGGCCCCCCAACAGACTACGAGCAGTACTTC
>.|.|TRBV28|TRBJ2-2
CASSSRTSPNTGELFF
TGTGCCAGCAGTTCGAGGACATCCCCGAACACCGGGGAGCTGTTTTTT